The entry below gives a single T cell receptor beta chain sequence along with its context. V was clipped by 0 bases and J by 5 bases, with 22 bases between them. Germline V CDR1 and CDR2: MNHEY, SVGEGT. The CDR3 runs to 18 residues. Exposed participants came across a COVID-19 case within 2 weeks before study entry. This record belongs to a study of blood T cell repertoires in COVID-19. Per the original data handling: Estimation of nucleated cell counts relied on the amplification of reference gene primers. Data came from immunoSEQ multiplex PCR; TCRdb stores just in-frame clones and leaves some out. V and J calls and clone size are as listed in that table; D and trimming were resolved from the DNA. The sample consists of about 320,000 clones, around 85% of them appearing once.

The chain links TRBV6-2 or TRBV6-3 to TRBJ1-1; D ambiguous. The sequenced sample was PBMCs or T cells enriched from blood (not recorded which). The receptor comes from a woman aged 25 to 39 who had been exposed to COVID-19. CDR3 nucleotide sequence: TGTGCCAGCAGTTACTCTTTGGGCAGGTCAGAGGGAGGGACTGAAGCTTTCTTT. Translating gives CASSYSLGRSEGGTEAFF.